One sample yielded the 32 T cell receptor beta chains listed below, sequenced in a study of regulatory T cells in long-lasting Graves disease. Sequencing libraries for TCR beta were prepared with iRepertoire HTBI primers and Arm-PCR of CDR3 regions. MiXCR was run by TCRdb on the multiplex PCR reads, yielding one entry per CDR3 protein. The sample records 500,000 to 700,000 distinct CDR3 sequences, around 17% being singletons. Documented time point: newly diagnosed GD, antithyroid drugs for less than 3 months. The TCR library was prepared using RNA isolated from PBMCs. This same sample was also part of a study on T cells in Graves' hyperthyroidism and ophthalmopathy.

Sequences were derived from peripheral blood mononuclear cells (PBMCs), sampled at new diagnosis, from a patient treated with antithyroid drugs. These receptor sequences come from a woman under 40 with Graves disease.

This clonotype was seen many times. This chain connects TRBV11-1 to TRBJ2-5, with TRBD2 matching 13 bases. Germline V gene lookup returns CDR1 SGHAT and CDR2 FQDESV (reference sequence). CDR3 length equals 18 residues. Trimming cost V 5 bases and J 0 bases; bases outside gene matches: 9. CDR3 nucleotides: TGTGCCAGCAGCCACTGGACTAGCGGGAGAAGGCACCAAGAGACCCAGTACTTC. This encodes CASSHWTSGRRHQETQYF.

As concerns this clonotype: This is likely an artifact of a read error, given a far larger clone one base away. V is TRBV28 and J is TRBJ1-2; D remains ambiguous. CDR1 is MDHEN, CDR2 SYDVKM, per germline. CDR3 length: 14 amino acids. The CDR3 DNA reads as TGTGCCAGCTCATCGGACGGACCTAACTATGGCCACACCTTC. This encodes CASSSDGPNYGHTF.

The V gene is TRBV10-1, the J gene TRBJ1-5; D is undetermined. The V and J ends lost 3 bases and 5 bases respectively, with 5 bases between them. Looked up from germline, CDR1 is WNHNN and CDR2 is SYGVQD (reference sequence). The CDR3 is 12 amino acids. The DNA for the CDR3 is TGCGCCAGCAGTGAAGGGCATCAGCCCCAGCATTTT. Amino acids: CASSEGHQPQHF.

The chain has TRBV12-3 or TRBV12-4 and TRBJ2-1, with 10 nucleotides matching TRBD2. The CDR3 has 15 residues. V shed 3 bases and J 7 bases; nucleotides not matched to a gene: 6. For the CDR3, the DNA is TGTGCCAGCAGTTTGAGCGGGGGGGCCTCAAATGAGCAGTTCTTC. Its protein product is CASSLSGGASNEQFF.

The rearrangement links TRBV27 to TRBJ1-1, with D hard to call. The germline V and J ends were trimmed by 0 bases and 4 bases, with 15 bases remaining between them. Germline loops: CDR1 MNHEY, CDR2 SMNVEV (reference sequence). There are 16 residues in the CDR3. The CDR3 DNA is TGTGCCAGCAGTTTATCGTTGACCGGGCGAATCACTGAAGCTTTCTTT. Translated, it gives CASSLSLTGRITEAFF.

This clonotype has just a few counts. The rearrangement uses TRBV7-6 and TRBJ2-5, with 7 bases lining up with TRBD2. Germline V gene data show CDR1 as SGHVS and CDR2 as FNYEAQ. V was clipped by 6 bases and J by 5 bases; unmatched bases: 12. The CDR3 spans 15 residues. The CDR3 spells CASRPGGNRGETQYF. DNA for the CDR3: TGTGCCAGCAGGCCGGGAGGTAATCGCGGCGAGACCCAGTACTTC.

This clonotype came up a few times. This chain connects TRBV3-1 to TRBJ1-1; D ambiguous. Germline CDR1 is LGHDT and CDR2 is YNNKEL (reference sequence). The CDR3 has 14 amino acids. V was clipped by 1 base and J by 0 bases, with 6 bases between them. CDR3 protein: CASSQGLMNTEAFF. DNA of the CDR3: TGTGCCAGCAGCCAAGGGCTGATGAACACTGAAGCTTTCTTT.

The chain has TRBV24-1 and TRBJ2-1; D is possibly TRBD2 (6 bases). This CDR3 comprises 16 residues. V dropped 1 base and J dropped 9 bases, with 18 bases sitting between them. CDR1 and CDR2 from the germline V gene are KGHDR and SFDVKD. Here the CDR3 DNA reads TGTGCCACCAGTGATTTCCGGGAGAGGGGCGCGGGTGAGCAGTTCTTC. Encoded protein: CATSDFRERGAGEQFF.

This sequence joins TRBV19 and TRBJ2-3, with TRBD2 identical over 8 bases. Germline V gene sequence: CDR1 LNHDA, CDR2 SQIVND (reference sequence). CDR3 length: 16 amino acids. The ends lost 6 bases at V and 3 bases at J; junction bases unmatched: 11. Here the CDR3 reads CASSHGGGAATDTQYF. The CDR3 DNA reads as TGTGCCAGTAGCCACGGGGGGGGGGCGGCAACAGATACGCAGTATTTT.

This clonotype was seen ten or more times. The chain has TRBV5-1 and TRBJ2-7; 7 nucleotides align to TRBD1. Unmatched junction bases numbered 10, after V lost 4 bases and J lost 0 bases. This CDR3 has 16 amino acids. Germline CDR1 SGHRS, CDR2 YFSETQ. The CDR3 is CASSRSGGSSSYEQYF. CDR3 sequence (DNA): TGCGCCAGCAGCCGATCAGGGGGATCGAGCTCCTACGAGCAGTACTTC.

This clonotype was detected ten times or more. The V gene is TRBV7-3, the J gene TRBJ2-1; possibly TRBD1 for D (5 bases). CDR1 is SGHTA, CDR2 FQGTGA, per germline. This CDR3 region has 13 residues. V was trimmed by 2 bases and J by 8 bases, leaving 10 bases between them. CDR3 in amino acids: CASSLLLGDEQFF. The CDR3 DNA reads as TGTGCCAGCAGCTTACTATTAGGGGATGAGCAGTTCTTC.

This clonotype was observed at least ten times. The genes are TRBV7-9 and TRBJ2-1; either TRBD1 or TRBD2 may supply D (5 bases each). V was pared by 4 bases and J by 0 bases, with 13 bases between. Germline assignment: CDR1 SEHNR and CDR2 FQNEAQ (reference sequence). This CDR3 is built from 16 residues. CDR3 residues: CASSSRGASSYNEQFF. In DNA, the CDR3 is TGTGCCAGCAGCTCTAGAGGGGCAAGCTCCTACAATGAGCAGTTCTTC.

This clonotype was picked up a small number of times. The CDR3 region is CAIRGQTPAGELFF. The DNA of the CDR3 is TGTGCCATCAGGGGACAGACCCCGGCCGGGGAGCTGTTTTTT. This chain uses TRBV10-3 with TRBJ2-2, with 7 bases that match TRBD1. Germline CDR1 is ENHRY and CDR2 is SYGVKD. After removal of 6 bases from V and 6 bases from J, the junction contained 7 bases not matched to a gene. The CDR3 consists of 14 residues.

This chain links TRBV30 with TRBJ2-7, with D maybe TRBD1 (6 bases). Germline CDR1 and CDR2: GTSNPN and SVGIG (reference sequence). The CDR3 is made up of 12 amino acids. The V end lost 7 bases, the J end lost 4 bases, and 14 bases lay between the germline ends. The CDR3: CAFGTSAYEQYF. CDR3 nucleotide sequence: TGTGCCTTTGGGACATCAGCTTACGAGCAGTACTTC.

This clonotype was found many times. The CDR3 protein is CASSELWTSGRHEQFF. For the CDR3, the DNA is TGTGCCAGCAGCGAATTGTGGACTAGCGGGAGGCATGAGCAGTTCTTC. The chain joins TRBV11-1 to TRBJ2-1; 14 nucleotides agree with TRBD2. The CDR3 is 16 residues long. From germline, CDR1 is SGHAT and CDR2 FQDESV (reference sequence). After removal of 5 bases from V and 8 bases from J, the junction contained 8 bases not matched to a gene.

This clonotype has just a few counts. The chain joins TRBV12-3 or TRBV12-4 to TRBJ2-7; 10 bases fit TRBD2. The length of the CDR3 is 14 residues. V shed 6 bases, J shed 7 bases, and the junction held 9 bases outside the gene matches. DNA for the CDR3: TGTGCCAGCAGAAGGACTAGCGGACGGCAAGAGCAGTACTTC. Translating gives CASRRTSGRQEQYF.

This clonotype was seen ten or more times. CDR3 DNA: TGTGCCAGCAGCCCCGAAGCGGGGAACACAGATACGCAGTATTTT. Translation: CASSPEAGNTDTQYF. The chain employs TRBV28 and TRBJ2-3; 7 bases agree with TRBD2. The CDR3 is 15 amino acids. Germline CDR1 is MDHEN and CDR2 is SYDVKM. V was clipped by 6 bases and J by 2 bases; unmatched bases: 8.

The chain carries TRBV28 and TRBJ2-7; D not resolved. This CDR3 is built from 13 residues. CDR1 is MDHEN and CDR2 is SYDVKM in the germline V gene. V was pared by 6 bases and J by 0 bases, with 9 bases between. CDR3 in amino acids: CASSDTASYEQYF. The CDR3 DNA reads TGTGCCAGCAGCGACACCGCCTCCTACGAGCAGTACTTC.

This clonotype has at least ten counts. This chain connects TRBV7-8 to TRBJ2-7, with 7 nucleotides matching TRBD2. This CDR3 spans 15 amino acids. Per germline, CDR1 SGHVS and CDR2 FQNEAQ. The J segment lost 3 bases and the V segment lost 5 bases, leaving 10 bases of the junction unmatched. The CDR3 loop is CASSPLAVISYEQYF. The CDR3 DNA sequence: TGTGCCAGCAGCCCTCTAGCGGTAATTAGCTACGAGCAGTACTTC.

In its sample, this clonotype was seen a few times. The V gene is TRBV20-1, the J gene TRBJ2-1; 7 nucleotides agree with TRBD2. The CDR3 runs 13 residues. V lost 3 bases, J lost 3 bases, and 2 bases stayed unmatched. CDR1 DFQATT and CDR2 SNEGSKA come from the germline V gene (reference sequence). The CDR3 loop is CSARGGDYNEQFF. Here the CDR3 DNA reads TGCAGTGCTAGGGGGGGGGACTACAATGAGCAGTTCTTC.

This clonotype was detected many times. The chain combines TRBV7-9 with TRBJ1-2; weak D call: TRBD1 (6 bases). The V end lost 4 bases, the J end lost 6 bases, and 9 bases lay between the germline ends. The CDR3 runs to 12 residues. The germline gives CDR1 SEHNR, CDR2 FQNEAQ (reference sequence). The CDR3 bases are TGTGCCAGCAGCTCAACAGGGAATGGCTACACCTTC. Its translation: CASSSTGNGYTF.

This clonotype was counted many times. The chain joins TRBV28 to TRBJ1-5; D is ambiguous. The germline CDR1 and CDR2 sequences are MDHEN and SYDVKM. V lost 4 bases, J lost 7 bases, and 23 bases lay in between. The CDR3 contains 17 residues. In nucleotides, the CDR3 is TGTGCCAGCAGTTATTCAATCCCCCGGCTCCGTGGGCAGCCCCAGCATTTT. It is translated as CASSYSIPRLRGQPQHF.

This clonotype was recorded many times. The chain is built from TRBV2 and TRBJ2-3; TRBD2 matches at 8 bases. V lost 3 bases and J lost 1; bases outside the gene matches: 3. Germline CDR1 and CDR2: SNHLY and FYNNEI. CDR3 length: 15 residues. The CDR3 nucleotides are TGTGCCAGCAGTGAGCGGGAGGAGGGCACAGATACGCAGTATTTT. Translating gives CASSEREEGTDTQYF.

This clonotype was recorded at least ten times. The chain combines TRBV28 with TRBJ2-1, with 9 nucleotides matching TRBD1. V shed 6 bases and J 9 bases; nucleotides not matched to a gene: 12. The CDR3 loop spans 15 amino acids. CDR1 is MDHEN, CDR2 SYDVKM, per germline. The DNA for the CDR3 is TGTGCCAGCAGGACCGGGACAGGGATTTTCAGTGAGCAGTTCTTC. This gives the protein CASRTGTGIFSEQFF.

The rearrangement links TRBV5-5 to TRBJ2-7, with D possibly being TRBD1 or TRBD2 (5 bases each). There are 14 residues in the CDR3. V gave up 2 bases and J gave up 7 bases, with 16 bases separating them. From germline, CDR1 is SGHKS and CDR2 YYEKEE (reference sequence). In DNA, the CDR3 is TGTGCCAGCAGCTTTACCGGGACCTCGGAGGAGCAGTACTTC. It is translated as CASSFTGTSEEQYF.

Ten or more counts support this clonotype. This chain uses TRBV20-1 with TRBJ1-2; D remains unclear. The CDR3 spans 15 residues. Deletions cut 5 bases from V and 4 bases from J, with 20 bases between. Germline V gives CDR1 DFQATT, CDR2 SNEGSKA (reference sequence). The CDR3 region is CSAASLSRLGYGYTF. In nucleotides, the CDR3 is TGCAGTGCTGCCTCCCTCAGCCGTTTGGGCTATGGCTACACCTTC.

Ten or more counts support this clonotype. This sequence joins TRBV11-2 and TRBJ2-7; no clear D. Germline V CDR1 and CDR2: SGHAT, FQNNGV. Trimming took off 1 base at V and 3 bases at J, with 7 bases between the two ends. This CDR3 spans 13 amino acids. The CDR3 DNA reads TGTGCCAGCAGCTTAGGGGTGAGCTACGAGCAGTACTTC. It specifies CASSLGVSYEQYF.

Details on this clonotype: Possible read error: a much larger clone is one base away. The chain combines TRBV10-3 with TRBJ2-7, with 13 bases lining up with TRBD2. The CDR3 runs 15 residues. Germline lookup yields CDR1 ENHRY and CDR2 SYGVKD. CDR3 sequence reads: CAISEGTSGEYGQYF. CDR3 coding DNA: TGTGCCATCAGTGAAGGGACTAGCGGGGAATACGGGCAGTACTTC.

The chain is built from TRBV5-1 and TRBJ2-1; possibly TRBD1 for D (6 bases). The CDR3 spans 16 residues. CDR1 and CDR2 from the germline V gene are SGHRS and YFSETQ. Trimming shortened V by 2 bases and J by 0 bases, and 12 bases separated the two germline ends. The CDR3 spells CASSFMTGSSYNEQFF. The CDR3 coding sequence is TGCGCCAGCAGCTTTATGACAGGTAGCTCCTACAATGAGCAGTTCTTC. The full variable domain, with the rest looked up from reference TRBV5-1 and TRBJ2-1, is KAGVTQTPRYLIKTRGQQVTLSCSPISGHRSVSWYQQTPGQGLQFLFEYFSETQRNKGNFPGRFSGRQFSNSRSEMNVSTLELGDSALYLCASSFMTGSSYNEQFFGPGTRLTVL.

This clonotype was observed a few times. V usage is TRBV29-1 and J usage is TRBJ2-7; D might be TRBD1 (5 bases). Germline CDR1 reads SQVTM; CDR2 reads ANQGSEA. CDR3 length: 14 residues. Trimming took off 1 base at V and 3 bases at J, with 13 bases between the two ends. This CDR3 reads CSVEVAGSIYEQYF. The CDR3 DNA follows: TGCAGCGTTGAAGTGGCAGGGTCAATCTACGAGCAGTACTTC.

This clonotype showed up just a few times. The chain has TRBV27 and TRBJ2-4; D may be TRBD1 (5 bases). Trimming stripped 2 bases from V and 9 bases from J, with 11 bases between. CDR3 size: 13 residues. The germline V gene encodes CDR1 MNHEY and CDR2 SMNVEV (reference sequence). This chain's CDR3 is CASSLNPQVIQYF. In DNA, the CDR3 is TGTGCCAGCAGTTTAAACCCACAGGTCATTCAGTACTTC.

In this sample, this clonotype turned up many times. The chain is built from TRBV27 and TRBJ1-6, with D possibly being TRBD1 (5 bases). V lost 8 bases and J lost 7, with 15 bases in between. The CDR3 contains 14 residues. CDR1 MNHEY and CDR2 SMNVEV come from the germline V gene (reference sequence). CDR3: CASGMGRPNSPLHF. The CDR3 nucleotides read TGTGCCAGCGGGATGGGGCGCCCAAATTCACCCCTCCACTTT.